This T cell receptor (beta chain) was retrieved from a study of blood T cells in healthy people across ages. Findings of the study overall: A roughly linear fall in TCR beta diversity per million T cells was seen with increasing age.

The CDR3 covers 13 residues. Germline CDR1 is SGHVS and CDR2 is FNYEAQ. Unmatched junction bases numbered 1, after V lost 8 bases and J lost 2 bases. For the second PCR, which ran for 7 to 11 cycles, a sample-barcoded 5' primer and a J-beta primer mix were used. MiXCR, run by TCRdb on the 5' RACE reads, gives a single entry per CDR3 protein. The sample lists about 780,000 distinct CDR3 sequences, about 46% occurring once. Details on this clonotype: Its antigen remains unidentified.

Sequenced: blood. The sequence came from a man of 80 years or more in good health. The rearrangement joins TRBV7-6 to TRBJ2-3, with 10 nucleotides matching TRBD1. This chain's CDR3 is CASGTGDTDTQYF. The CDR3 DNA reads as TGTGCCAGCGGGACAGGGGACACAGATACGCAGTATTTT.